The sequence of this TCR beta chain was determined in a study of T cells in Graves' hyperthyroidism and ophthalmopathy. Amplification of TCR beta CDR3 regions was performed using RNA transcripts as template. The study used the HTBI primer set for a first-round RT-PCR of the TCR CDR3. TCRdb recomputed calls from the multiplex PCR reads with MiXCR, one row per CDR3 protein. The sample carries some 560,000 distinct CDR3 sequences, approximately 14% recorded once. Points from the study as a whole: Using 13 V-J features, a model discriminated ophthalmopathy from stable hyperthyroidism. Most thyroid clonotypes with frequency above 0.001 were detected in blood.

This clonotype was observed many times. Its antigen is unidentified. The diagnostic basis comprised clinical symptoms, serum thyroxine and TRAb, thyroid ultrasound and orbital computed tomography. V shed 0 bases and J 7 bases; nucleotides not matched to a gene: 8. This CDR3 is built from 14 residues. The germline CDR1 and CDR2 sequences are DFQATT and SNEGSKA (reference sequence). The chain links TRBV20-1 to TRBJ2-7, with TRBD1 matching 8 bases. This receptor was taken from a woman in her thirties with Graves' hyperthyroidism. Sequenced material: blood. The CDR3: CSARDGQGAWEQYF. The CDR3 nucleotides read TGCAGTGCTAGAGATGGGCAGGGGGCGTGGGAGCAGTACTTC.